A selection of T cell receptor beta chains follows, all from one sample in a study of cytomegalovirus exposure and HLA in healthy donors. Only in-frame clones appear in the TCRdb table, and some are missing; sequencing was by immunoSEQ multiplex PCR. The sample comprises about 170,000 clones, roughly three quarters of which are singletons, and approximately 2.1% rests with the top ten. Sequencing input: PBMCs. These receptors came from a woman aged 45-60 years in good health and CMV-seronegative. Each CDR3 is given without its conserved first and last residue. Each record gives: J gene, V gene, CDR3 protein.

TRBJ2-2	TRBV28	ASSPGLRKRGELF
TRBJ1-2	TRBV28	ASSFEGHRGPGGYT
TRBJ1-3	TRBV5-4	ASSFADSRGNTIY
TRBJ1-2	TRBV9	ASSTRWEGYGYT
TRBJ2-7	TRBV7-2	ASSLAASPSYEQY
TRBJ2-7	TRBV2	ASSQDRGRWEQY
TRBJ2-7	TRBV29-1	SVDGGGEQY
TRBJ1-1	TRBV6-5	ASSYWTGRNTEAF
TRBJ1-5	TRBV9	ASSAGGISNQPQH
TRBJ2-7	TRBV5-8	ASKGRFSSYEQY
TRBJ1-2	TRBV5-6	ASSLRGGYT
TRBJ2-1	TRBV12-5	ASGTGQGVYNEQF
TRBJ1-1	TRBV9	ASSEDSLNTEAF
TRBJ2-7	TRBV19	ASSINTRSPYEQY
TRBJ1-1	TRBV9	ASSERPHSTGRATEAF
TRBJ1-2	TRBV6-5	ASSYLTGYGYT
TRBJ2-1	TRBV29-1	SVLRLVISYNEQF
TRBJ1-1	TRBV19	ASSSGRENTEAF
TRBJ2-7	TRBV2	ASSRNGFGNEQY
TRBJ2-2	TRBV13	ASSYDRGGTGELF
TRBJ2-3	TRBV6-4	ASSPLAGVADTQY
TRBJ2-7	TRBV19	ASSFARGSSYEQY
TRBJ2-7	TRBV9	ASSVGASGRAVHEQY
TRBJ2-5	TRBV19	ASSTGQGGQETQY
TRBJ1-4	TRBV7-2	ASSQRRDSDSWGEKLF